This T cell receptor beta chain was recorded in a study of T cell repertoires in cytomegalovirus infection. On the study more broadly: HLA-B-restricted CMV epitopes that are well studied were used alongside recently identified HLA-C-restricted ones. It can be stated that public TCR beta signatures indicated CMV infection as well as a matching HLA type. The study, taken as a whole, reports: HLA-C-restricted CMV-specific TCR beta clonotypes prevailed in the ex vivo response.

This clonotype has only a few counts. Its antigen is unknown. Germline assignment: CDR1 MNHEY and CDR2 SMNVEV (reference sequence). The CDR3 totals 16 residues. V trimming: 5 bases; J trimming: 5 bases; junction bases outside the gene matches: 8. TCRdb independently ran MiXCR on the reads; one entry per CDR3 protein. This sample has about a million distinct CDR3 sequences, with approximately 31% found just once. This chain uses TRBV27 with TRBJ2-1; TRBD1 matches at 11 bases. The source is a human donor in good health (CMV status not recorded). Some clones in this sample may be carry-over from other donors' samples. Sample: cultured CD8+ T cells from PBMCs, taken from culture after CMV antigen stimulation. The CDR3 region is CASSLIGQGADNEQFF. CDR3 DNA: TGTGCCAGCAGTCTTATCGGACAGGGGGCTGACAATGAGCAGTTCTTC.